A single sample gave rise to the 14 T cell receptor beta chains below, sequenced in a study of T-cell memory formation after mild COVID-19. One entry per CDR3 protein results from TCRdb running MiXCR on the 5' RACE reads. The table lists around 110,000 distinct CDR3 sequences, under 15% of them singletons. The sequencing sample was made of PBMCs or a T cell subset sorted from them (not recorded which). The source of these receptors is an adult woman who had mild COVID-19 (a few samples of this study predate the infection). Cell type and time point are not known.

This clonotype was detected only a few times. J is TRBJ2-1 and V is TRBV6-5, with 8 bases matching TRBD2. Germline CDR1 reads MNHEY; CDR2 reads SVGAGI. The V and J ends lost 7 bases and 6 bases, in that order; junction bases with no gene match: 11. This CDR3 contains 15 residues. CDR3 sequence (DNA): TGTGCCAGCACGGGAAGCGGGAGTTGGTTCAATGAGCAGTTCTTC. Protein sequence: CASTGSGSWFNEQFF.

This clonotype was recorded at least ten times. The chain recombines TRBV20-1 with TRBJ1-4; 7 bases are shared with TRBD1. The CDR3 is 11 amino acids. Germline assignment: CDR1 DFQATT and CDR2 SNEGSKA (reference sequence). V lost 3 bases and J lost 14; bases outside the gene matches: 6. The CDR3 protein is CSARDRRGLFF. The CDR3 bases are TGCAGTGCTAGGGACAGGCGAGGCCTGTTTTTT.

J is TRBJ1-1 and V is TRBV7-6, with TRBD1 matching 7 bases. The CDR3 totals 15 residues. The J segment lost 4 bases and the V segment lost 5 bases, leaving 10 bases of the junction unmatched. Germline assignment: CDR1 SGHVS and CDR2 FNYEAQ. CDR3 sequence: CASSGPDRKCTEAFF. The CDR3 DNA reads as TGTGCCAGCAGCGGCCCGGACAGGAAGTGCACTGAAGCTTTCTTT.

This clonotype was detected only a few times. This chain links TRBV25-1 with TRBJ2-7; unclear D gene. Germline V CDR1 and CDR2: MGHDK, SYGVNS. This CDR3 spans 15 amino acids. Trimming stripped 6 bases from V and 6 bases from J, with 21 bases between. In DNA form, the CDR3 reads TGTGCCAGCAGGGCAAGAGGTATCTTGGGGTCCGAGCAGTACTTC. Protein sequence: CASRARGILGSEQYF.

This clonotype came up a few times. The chain carries TRBV5-1 and TRBJ2-3; 9 bases are shared with TRBD1. The CDR3 runs to 18 residues. The V gene's germline CDR1 is SGHRS and CDR2 YFSETQ. After removal of 4 bases from V and 4 bases from J, the junction contained 16 bases not matched to a gene. The CDR3 spells CASSGNHPGQGTADTQYF. The CDR3 nucleotides are TGCGCCAGCAGCGGGAATCATCCGGGACAGGGAACCGCAGATACGCAGTATTTT.

V usage is TRBV4-3 and J usage is TRBJ2-1; D gene unclear. In germline, CDR1 is LGHNA, CDR2 YSLEER. The CDR3 extends over 16 amino acids. Trimming took 4 bases from V and 5 from J, leaving 18 bases between them. DNA for the CDR3: TGCGCCAGCAGCCCTGAGGACGCAAGCCCCAACAATGAGCAGTTCTTC. Protein product: CASSPEDASPNNEQFF.

This clonotype turned up a few times. The chain has TRBV7-6 and TRBJ2-7, with TRBD2 as a possible D gene (5 bases). The CDR3 consists of 14 residues. Germline lookup yields CDR1 SGHVS and CDR2 FNYEAQ. The V end lost 6 bases, the J end lost 0 bases, and 12 bases lay between the germline ends. The CDR3 sequence: CASRNSESSYEQYF. CDR3 bases: TGTGCCAGCAGGAATAGCGAAAGCTCCTACGAGCAGTACTTC.

The table lists this clonotype with a few counts. This chain joins TRBV7-6 and TRBJ1-1; a weak D match, TRBD1 (5 bases). In germline, CDR1 is SGHVS, CDR2 FNYEAQ. Trimming cost V 2 bases and J 5 bases, with 15 bases left between them. This CDR3 has 15 residues. The CDR3 DNA is TGTGCCAGCAGCTTAACCCTAGGGGTGCAAACTGAAGCTTTCTTT. Translation: CASSLTLGVQTEAFF.

This clonotype was recorded a few times. J is TRBJ2-2 and V is TRBV5-6; D is undetermined. The CDR3 sequence is 13 residues long. V was pared by 0 bases and J by 4 bases, with 4 bases between. CDR1 and CDR2 (germline): SGHDT, YYEEEE. The CDR3 sequence is CASSLVLTGELFF. The CDR3 nucleotides are TGTGCCAGCAGCTTGGTCCTCACCGGGGAGCTGTTTTTT.

This clonotype has more than one count but fewer than ten. The CDR3 sequence: CASSFGPYNEQFF. The CDR3 bases are TGTGCCAGCAGCTTTGGTCCCTACAATGAGCAGTTCTTC. V and J are TRBV11-2 and TRBJ2-1; no reliable D call. Trimming removed 3 bases from V and 2 bases from J, with 5 bases in between. CDR1 SGHAT and CDR2 FQNNGV come from the germline V gene. This CDR3 spans 13 amino acids.

The chain combines TRBV7-9 with TRBJ1-3; TRBD1 is a possible D gene (5 bases). The V and J ends lost 5 bases and 0 bases respectively, with 8 bases between them. CDR3 size: 14 residues. The V gene's germline CDR1 is SEHNR and CDR2 FQNEAQ (reference sequence). This CDR3 is CASSRGPSGNTIYF. CDR3 sequence (DNA): TGTGCCAGCAGCCGGGGACCCTCTGGAAACACCATATATTTT.

This sequence joins TRBV4-1 and TRBJ2-3; maybe TRBD1 (6 bases). The V end was cut by 0 bases, the J end by 1 base, with 11 bases between. Per the germline V gene, CDR1 is MGHRA and CDR2 is YSYEKL. The CDR3 is 16 amino acids. The CDR3: CASSQDRGSGTDTQYF. The CDR3 DNA follows: TGCGCCAGCAGCCAAGATAGGGGGTCCGGCACAGATACGCAGTATTTT.

This clonotype came up a few times. The chain uses TRBV20-1 and TRBJ1-1; TRBD1 might be the D (5 bases). Germline V gene lookup returns CDR1 DFQATT and CDR2 SNEGSKA (reference sequence). The CDR3 is 14 residues long. The V end was cut by 1 base, the J end by 0 bases, with 9 bases between. Here the CDR3 DNA reads TGCAGTGCTAGAGGACAGTTTATGAACACTGAAGCTTTCTTT. It codes for CSARGQFMNTEAFF.

This clonotype was seen more than once but under ten times. This chain uses TRBV7-3 with TRBJ2-3; D is unresolved. Germline V gives CDR1 SGHTA, CDR2 FQGTGA. The CDR3 is made up of 14 amino acids. Trimming removed 3 bases at V and 4 bases at J, with 11 bases between. The CDR3 spells CASSLLGASDTQYF. CDR3 sequence (DNA): TGTGCCAGCAGCTTGTTAGGAGCCTCAGATACGCAGTATTTT. The variable domain in full, with the rest retrieved from reference TRBV7-3 and TRBJ2-3, is GAGVSQTPSNKVTEKGKYVELRCDPISGHTALYWYRQSLGQGPEFLIYFQGTGAADDSGLPNDRFFAVRPEGSVSTLKIQRTERGDSAVYLCASSLLGASDTQYFGPGTRLTVL.